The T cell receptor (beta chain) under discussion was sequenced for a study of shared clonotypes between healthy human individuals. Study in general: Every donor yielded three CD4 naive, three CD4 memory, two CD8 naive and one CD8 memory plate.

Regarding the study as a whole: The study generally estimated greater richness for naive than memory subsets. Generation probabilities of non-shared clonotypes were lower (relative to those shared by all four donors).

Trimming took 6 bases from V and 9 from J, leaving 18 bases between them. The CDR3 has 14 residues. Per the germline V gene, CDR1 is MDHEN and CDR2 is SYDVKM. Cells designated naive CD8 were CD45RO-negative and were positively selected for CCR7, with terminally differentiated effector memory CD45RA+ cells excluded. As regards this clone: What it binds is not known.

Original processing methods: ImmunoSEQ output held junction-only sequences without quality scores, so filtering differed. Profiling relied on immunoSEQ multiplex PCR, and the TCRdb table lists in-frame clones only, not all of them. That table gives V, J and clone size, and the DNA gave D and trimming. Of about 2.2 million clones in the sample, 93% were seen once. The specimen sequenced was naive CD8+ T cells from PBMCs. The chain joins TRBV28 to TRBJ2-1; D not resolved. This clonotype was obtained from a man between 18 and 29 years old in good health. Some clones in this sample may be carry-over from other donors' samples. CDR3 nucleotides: TGTGCCAGCAGCGAACAGCGCTTTAGGAGTGAGCAGTTCTTC. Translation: CASSEQRFRSEQFF. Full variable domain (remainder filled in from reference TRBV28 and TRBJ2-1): DVKVTQSSRYLVKRTGEKVFLECVQDMDHENMFWYRQDPGLGLRLIYFSYDVKMKEKGDIPEGYSVSREKKERFSLILESASTNQTSMYLCASSEQRFRSEQFFGPGTRLTVL.